The present TCR beta chain was sequenced within a study of blood T cells in healthy people across ages. A second PCR, run for about 6 to 12 cycles, used a sample-barcoded 5' primer plus a J-beta primer mix. Via MiXCR, TCRdb re-called the 5' RACE reads, giving one row per CDR3 protein. The sample contains around 690,000 distinct CDR3 sequences, around 54% of which appear only once. The receptor was derived from a man between 60 and 75 years old in good health. The sequenced sample was blood.

The CDR3 sequence: CSKRQGTNPTDTQYF. Written as DNA, the CDR3 is TGCAGTAAACGACAGGGAACAAACCCTACAGATACGCAGTATTTT. V is TRBV20-1 and J is TRBJ2-3; 7 bases line up with TRBD1. The V segment lost 8 bases and the J segment 3 bases; nucleotides outside the gene matches: 14. The CDR3 contains 15 residues. Germline values: CDR1 DFQATT, CDR2 SNEGSKA (reference sequence).